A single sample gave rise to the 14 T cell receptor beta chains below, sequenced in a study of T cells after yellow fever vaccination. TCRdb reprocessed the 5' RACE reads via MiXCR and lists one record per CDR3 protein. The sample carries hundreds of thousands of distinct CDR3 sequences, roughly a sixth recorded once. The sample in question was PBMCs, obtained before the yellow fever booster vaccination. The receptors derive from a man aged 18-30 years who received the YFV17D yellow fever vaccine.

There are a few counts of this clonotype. The CDR3 is CASSDRGRTYEQYF. CDR3 nucleotide sequence: TGTGCCAGCAGCGACAGGGGGCGGACCTACGAGCAGTACTTC. V and J are TRBV4-2 and TRBJ2-7; 10 nucleotides align to TRBD1. From germline, CDR1 is LGHNA and CDR2 YNFKEQ. This CDR3 spans 14 amino acids. V shed 5 bases and J 2 bases; nucleotides not matched to a gene: 3.

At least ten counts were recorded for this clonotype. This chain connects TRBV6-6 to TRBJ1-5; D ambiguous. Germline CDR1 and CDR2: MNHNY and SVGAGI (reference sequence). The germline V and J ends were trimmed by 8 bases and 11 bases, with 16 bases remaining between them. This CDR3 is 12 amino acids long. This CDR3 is CASSTPTGAQHF. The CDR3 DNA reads TGTGCCAGCTCTACCCCGACTGGAGCCCAGCATTTT.

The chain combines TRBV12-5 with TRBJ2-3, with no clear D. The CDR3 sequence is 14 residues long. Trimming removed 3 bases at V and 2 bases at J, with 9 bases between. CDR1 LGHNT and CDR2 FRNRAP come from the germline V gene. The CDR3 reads CASGFWAITDTQYF. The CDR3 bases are TGTGCTAGTGGTTTTTGGGCGATCACAGATACGCAGTATTTT.

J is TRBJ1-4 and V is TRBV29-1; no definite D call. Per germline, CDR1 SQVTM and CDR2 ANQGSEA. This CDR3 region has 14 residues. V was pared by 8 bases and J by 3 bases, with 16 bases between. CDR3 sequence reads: CSSRRISANEKLFF. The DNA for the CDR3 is TGCAGCTCTCGGAGGATTTCGGCTAATGAAAAACTGTTTTTT.

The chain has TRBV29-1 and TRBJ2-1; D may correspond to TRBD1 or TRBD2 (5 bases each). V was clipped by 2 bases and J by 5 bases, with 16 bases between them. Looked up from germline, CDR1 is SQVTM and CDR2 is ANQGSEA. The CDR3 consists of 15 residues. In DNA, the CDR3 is TGCAGCGTTGAACTCTTTGGGACGGTGGACAATGAGCAGTTCTTC. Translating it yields CSVELFGTVDNEQFF.

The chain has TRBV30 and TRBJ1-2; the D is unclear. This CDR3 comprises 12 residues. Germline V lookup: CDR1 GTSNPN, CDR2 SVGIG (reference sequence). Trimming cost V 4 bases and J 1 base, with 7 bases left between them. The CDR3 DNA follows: TGTGCCTGGATGGCCGATAACTATGGCTACACCTTC. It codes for CAWMADNYGYTF.

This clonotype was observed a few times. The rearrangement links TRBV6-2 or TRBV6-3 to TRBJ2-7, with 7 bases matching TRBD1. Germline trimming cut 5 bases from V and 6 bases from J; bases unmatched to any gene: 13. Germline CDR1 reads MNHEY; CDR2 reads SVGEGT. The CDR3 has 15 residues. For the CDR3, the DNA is TGTGCCAGCAGTGGGTCCCTCAGGGGGACGGGCGAGCAGTACGTC. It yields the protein CASSGSLRGTGEQYV.

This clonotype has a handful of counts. The CDR3 sequence is CASSDGLTIPGYGYTF. CDR3 nucleotides: TGCGCCAGCAGCGACGGGCTCACAATTCCAGGGTATGGCTACACCTTC. The J gene is TRBJ1-2, the V gene TRBV4-1; D possibly corresponds to TRBD1 (5 bases). Per germline, CDR1 MGHRA and CDR2 YSYEKL. V was cut by 5 bases and J by 5 bases, with 21 bases left in between. This CDR3 spans 16 amino acids.

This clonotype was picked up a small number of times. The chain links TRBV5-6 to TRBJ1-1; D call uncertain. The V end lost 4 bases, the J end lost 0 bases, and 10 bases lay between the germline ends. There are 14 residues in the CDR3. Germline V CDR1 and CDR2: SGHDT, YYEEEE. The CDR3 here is CASSRLTMNTEAFF. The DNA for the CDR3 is TGTGCCAGCAGCCGTTTAACCATGAACACTGAAGCTTTCTTT.

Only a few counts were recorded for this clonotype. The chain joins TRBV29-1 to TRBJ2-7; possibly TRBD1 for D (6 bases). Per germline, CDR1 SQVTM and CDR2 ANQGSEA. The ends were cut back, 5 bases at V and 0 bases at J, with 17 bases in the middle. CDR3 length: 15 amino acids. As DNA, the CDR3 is TGCAGCGTTTACTCTCCGACAGGAACCTCCTACGAGCAGTACTTC. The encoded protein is CSVYSPTGTSYEQYF.

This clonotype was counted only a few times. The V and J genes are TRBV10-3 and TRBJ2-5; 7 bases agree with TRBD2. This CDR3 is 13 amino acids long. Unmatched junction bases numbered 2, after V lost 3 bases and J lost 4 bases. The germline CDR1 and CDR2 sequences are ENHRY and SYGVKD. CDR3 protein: CAISEGLGETQYF. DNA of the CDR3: TGTGCCATCAGTGAAGGACTAGGAGAGACCCAGTACTTC.

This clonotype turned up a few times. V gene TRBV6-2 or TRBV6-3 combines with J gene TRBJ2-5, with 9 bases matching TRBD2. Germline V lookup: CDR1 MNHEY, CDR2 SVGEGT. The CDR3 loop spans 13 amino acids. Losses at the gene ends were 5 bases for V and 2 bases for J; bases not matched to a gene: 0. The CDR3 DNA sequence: TGTGCCAGCAGTGGACTAGCGCAAGAGACCCAGTACTTC. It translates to CASSGLAQETQYF.

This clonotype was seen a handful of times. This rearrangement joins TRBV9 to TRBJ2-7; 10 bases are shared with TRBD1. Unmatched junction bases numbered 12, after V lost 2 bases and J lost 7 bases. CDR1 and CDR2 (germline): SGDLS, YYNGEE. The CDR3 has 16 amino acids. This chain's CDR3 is CASSVRGDRGTGEQYF. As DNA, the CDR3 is TGTGCCAGCAGCGTTAGGGGGGACAGGGGAACAGGGGAGCAGTACTTC.

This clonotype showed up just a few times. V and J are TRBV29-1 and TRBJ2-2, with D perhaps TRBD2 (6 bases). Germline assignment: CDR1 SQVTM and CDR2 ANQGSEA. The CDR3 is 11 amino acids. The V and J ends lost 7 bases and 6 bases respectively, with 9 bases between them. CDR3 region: CSASSAGELFF. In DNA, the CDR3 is TGCAGCGCCTCTAGCGCCGGGGAGCTGTTTTTT.